The 32 T cell receptor beta chains below all came from one sample that was sequenced in a study of shared clonotypes between healthy human individuals. Sequenced by immunoSEQ multiplex PCR; TCRdb stores in-frame clones only, minus some. This sample has 2,500,000 or so clones, with more than 85% found just once. Material: naive CD4+ T cells from PBMCs. Subset described: CD45RA+ positively selected. These receptors originate from a man aged 18 to 29 in good health. Some clones in this sample may be carry-over from other donors' samples.

This clone was observed a few times. The chain employs TRBV7-9 and TRBJ1-5, with D maybe TRBD1 (5 bases). CDR3 size: 11 residues. The V end was cut by 5 bases, the J end by 11 bases, with 10 bases between. Germline CDR1 and CDR2: SEHNR and FQNEAQ (reference sequence). DNA of the CDR3: TGTGCCAGCAGCCGGGGGATCGCCCAGCATTTT. Translating gives CASSRGIAQHF.

The chain is built from TRBV13 and TRBJ2-1; 10 bases are a match to TRBD2. With V trimmed by 2 bases and J by 0 bases, 13 bases remained unmatched. The CDR3 has 20 amino acids. Germline values: CDR1 PRHDT, CDR2 FYEKMQ (reference sequence). DNA of the CDR3: TGTGCCAGCAGCTTAACCCTCCTAAGGGCTAGCGGGAGCTCCTACAATGAGCAGTTCTTC. It specifies CASSLTLLRASGSSYNEQFF. Full variable domain (outside the CDR3, taken from reference TRBV13 and TRBJ2-1): AAGVIQSPRHLIKEKRETATLKCYPIPRHDTVYWYQQGPGQDPQFLISFYEKMQSDKGSIPDRFSAQQFSDYHSELNMSSLELGDSALYFCASSLTLLRASGSSYNEQFFGPGTRLTVL.

The chain couples TRBV5-4 to TRBJ2-7; tentatively, D is TRBD2 (6 bases). The ends were cut back, 0 bases at V and 7 bases at J, with 17 bases in the middle. CDR1 and CDR2 from the germline V gene are SGHNT and YYREEE (reference sequence). This CDR3 spans 15 amino acids. CDR3 loop: CASSLVPGVLGEQYF. CDR3 DNA: TGTGCCAGCAGCTTGGTTCCGGGAGTATTGGGGGAGCAGTACTTC.

The chain combines TRBV28 with TRBJ2-3, with TRBD1 matching over 8 bases. With V trimmed by 2 bases and J by 2 bases, 3 bases remained unmatched. The CDR3 totals 15 residues. The germline gives CDR1 MDHEN, CDR2 SYDVKM. The CDR3 region has the DNA TGTGCCAGCAGTTTAAGGCAGGGGGCCACAGATACGCAGTATTTT. It translates to CASSLRQGATDTQYF.

This clone was detected only a few times. This sample also contains other DNA sequences that code for the same CDR3. V usage is TRBV4-2 and J usage is TRBJ1-5; D remains unclear. V lost 1 base and J lost 7, with 5 bases in between. Per the germline V gene, CDR1 is LGHNA and CDR2 is YNFKEQ. The CDR3 runs 12 residues. The CDR3 nucleotides read TGTGCCAGCAGCCAAGGGGGACAGCCCCAGCATTTT. Residues: CASSQGGQPQHF.

This clone has only one observation. J is TRBJ2-7 and V is TRBV5-1, with D maybe TRBD2 (6 bases). Trimming left V 3 bases short and J 4 bases short, with 17 bases between. Per germline, CDR1 SGHRS and CDR2 YFSETQ. This CDR3 is built from 15 residues. The CDR3 nucleotides read TGCGCCAGCAGCTCCAGCGGAGGAGGGTATTACGAGCAGTACTTC. Amino acids: CASSSSGGGYYEQYF. The full variable domain, with the rest looked up from reference TRBV5-1 and TRBJ2-7, is KAGVTQTPRYLIKTRGQQVTLSCSPISGHRSVSWYQQTPGQGLQFLFEYFSETQRNKGNFPGRFSGRQFSNSRSEMNVSTLELGDSALYLCASSSSGGGYYEQYFGPGTRLTVT.

The genes are TRBV27 and TRBJ2-7; 10 bases map to TRBD1. V was clipped by 5 bases and J by 6 bases; unmatched bases: 10. Germline V gene data show CDR1 as MNHEY and CDR2 as SMNVEV (reference sequence). The CDR3 is 15 residues long. This CDR3 is CASSTLSDRGREQYF. The CDR3 DNA sequence: TGTGCCAGCAGTACCCTCTCCGACAGGGGGCGCGAGCAGTACTTC.

The rearrangement joins TRBV4-1 to TRBJ1-3; D is unclear. Germline V gene sequence: CDR1 MGHRA, CDR2 YSYEKL. Trimming shortened V by 1 base and J by 1 base, and 14 bases separated the two germline ends. The length of the CDR3 is 17 residues. The CDR3 nucleotides read TGCGCCAGCAGCCAAGGGTCCCAGAGGGAGTCTGGAAACACCATATATTTT. Amino acids: CASSQGSQRESGNTIYF.

This clone has a single count. The DNA of the CDR3 is TGCGCCAGCAGCCAAGCCTGGAGCTCCTACGAGCAGTACTTC. Its translation is CASSQAWSSYEQYF. The V and J genes are TRBV4-1 and TRBJ2-5; unclear D gene. The J call may be in error: the DNA end matches TRBJ2-7 better. The CDR3 runs 14 residues. Germline CDR1 MGHRA, CDR2 YSYEKL.

V usage is TRBV5-1 and J usage is TRBJ1-1; 10 bases are a match to TRBD1. V lost 4 bases to trimming and J lost 1 base; unmatched junction nucleotides: 10. The length of the CDR3 is 17 residues. The germline V gene encodes CDR1 SGHRS and CDR2 YFSETQ. CDR3 loop: CASSLGTGATQNTEAFF. CDR3 bases: TGCGCCAGCAGCCTCGGGACAGGGGCTACACAGAACACTGAAGCTTTCTTT.

The chain recombines TRBV10-3 with TRBJ2-7, with 9 positions matching TRBD1. J lost 0 bases, V lost 3 bases, and 3 bases had no gene match. The CDR3 consists of 15 residues. Germline V gene sequence: CDR1 ENHRY, CDR2 SYGVKD. As DNA, the CDR3 is TGTGCCATCAGTGAAAAGGGACAGGGCTCCTACGAGCAGTACTTC. Protein: CAISEKGQGSYEQYF.

The chain couples TRBV27 to TRBJ2-4; TRBD2 matches at 9 bases. The CDR3 spans 15 residues. Germline values: CDR1 MNHEY, CDR2 SMNVEV (reference sequence). After removal of 3 bases from V and 1 base from J, the junction contained 1 base not matched to a gene. The CDR3: CASSFGLAAKNIQYF. In DNA, the CDR3 is TGTGCCAGCAGTTTTGGACTAGCGGCCAAAAACATTCAGTACTTC.

In regard to this clone: The same CDR3 can be traced to other DNA sequences in this sample. The CDR3 DNA is TGTGCCAGCTCACCCCCGGGGGGCTATAATGAGCAGTTCTTC. It specifies CASSPPGGYNEQFF. The chain employs TRBV18 and TRBJ2-1, with D possibly TRBD2 on 7 matching bases. The CDR3 covers 14 residues. With 3 bases removed from V and 7 bases from J, the gap between germline ends came to 13 bases. Germline V gives CDR1 KGHSH, CDR2 LQKENI.

The chain is built from TRBV28 and TRBJ1-1; 7 bases align to TRBD1. CDR1 is MDHEN, CDR2 SYDVKM, per germline. The CDR3 contains 14 residues. V lost 6 bases, J lost 5 bases, and 9 bases stayed unmatched. CDR3 bases: TGTGCCAGCAGGACCGGACAGGTGGTAACTGAAGCTTTCTTT. Translating it yields CASRTGQVVTEAFF. The entire variable domain, with the rest obtained from reference TRBV28 and TRBJ1-1, is as follows: DVKVTQSSRYLVKRTGEKVFLECVQDMDHENMFWYRQDPGLGLRLIYFSYDVKMKEKGDIPEGYSVSREKKERFSLILESASTNQTSMYLCASRTGQVVTEAFFGQGTRLTVV.

The rearrangement links TRBV5-4 to TRBJ2-1, with 10 bases matching TRBD2. CDR3 length equals 15 residues. The germline CDR1 and CDR2 sequences are SGHNT and YYREEE (reference sequence). With V trimmed by 0 bases and J by 7 bases, 4 bases remained unmatched. CDR3 in DNA: TGTGCCAGCAGCTTGGCTAGCGGGAGTAGGAATGAGCAGTTCTTC. Its translation: CASSLASGSRNEQFF. Looking up the rest from reference TRBV5-4 and TRBJ2-1 gives the full variable domain: ETGVTQSPTHLIKTRGQQVTLRCSSQSGHNTVSWYQQALGQGPQFIFQYYREEENGRGNFPPRFSGLQFPNYSSELNVNALELDDSALYLCASSLASGSRNEQFFGPGTRLTVL.

This chain joins TRBV4-2 and TRBJ1-4; possible D gene TRBD1, 6 bases. V was cut by 2 bases and J by 0 bases, with 10 bases left in between. The CDR3 spans 16 residues. The germline gives CDR1 LGHNA, CDR2 YNFKEQ. The CDR3 DNA sequence: TGTGCCAGCAGCCAACACGGACAGTCAACTAATGAAAAACTGTTTTTT. Its protein product is CASSQHGQSTNEKLFF.

This sequence joins TRBV7-9 and TRBJ1-2, with TRBD1 matching 7 bases. The CDR3 loop spans 13 amino acids. Germline V lookup: CDR1 SEHNR, CDR2 FQNEAQ (reference sequence). J gave up 8 bases and V 5 bases, and 8 bases lay outside the gene matches. The CDR3 region has the DNA TGTGCCAGCAGCAAGAGACAGGGCTGGGGCTACACCTTC. Protein product: CASSKRQGWGYTF.

The chain joins TRBV2 to TRBJ1-5; D is ambiguous. This CDR3 is built from 14 residues. CDR1 and CDR2 (germline): SNHLY, FYNNEI. With 4 bases removed from V and 4 bases from J, the gap between germline ends came to 11 bases. CDR3 nucleotide sequence: TGTGCCAGCAGTGGAGCCACCCCGAATCAGCCCCAGCATTTT. Amino acids: CASSGATPNQPQHF.

With respect to this clone: This sample also contains other DNA sequences that code for the same CDR3. The chain has TRBV5-1 and TRBJ2-7; 7 positions match TRBD1. CDR3 length: 15 amino acids. Germline values: CDR1 SGHRS, CDR2 YFSETQ. V shed 2 bases and J 0 bases; nucleotides not matched to a gene: 5. CDR3: CASSFTGASSYEQYF. As DNA, the CDR3 is TGCGCCAGCAGCTTTACAGGGGCTTCCTCCTACGAGCAGTACTTC.

V gene TRBV21-1 combines with J gene TRBJ1-1. TRBV21-1 is assigned pseudogene status. This CDR3 has 12 residues. The DNA for the CDR3 is TGTGCCAGCAGCAGCGTATTGGTGAGAGCTTTCTTT. It is translated as CASSSVLVRAFF.

The rearrangement uses TRBV15 and TRBJ1-3; D gene uncertain. CDR3 size: 16 residues. Trimming pared 0 bases from V and 0 bases from J, leaving 9 bases between. The V gene's germline CDR1 is LNHNV and CDR2 YYDKDF (reference sequence). CDR3 DNA: TGTGCCACCAGCAGAGATATGGCAGCCTCTGGAAACACCATATATTTT. It translates to CATSRDMAASGNTIYF.

CDR3 sequence (DNA): TGTGCCAGCAGCTTAGAAAGACAGGGCTTTGGACAGCTGTTTTTT. Amino acids: CASSLERQGFGQLFF. The genes are TRBV11-2 and TRBJ2-2, with 7 bases identical to TRBD1. The V and J ends lost 0 bases and 12 bases, in that order; junction bases with no gene match: 10. This CDR3 spans 15 amino acids. The germline gives CDR1 SGHAT, CDR2 FQNNGV.

The rearrangement uses TRBV19 and TRBJ2-2, with D perhaps given as TRBD1 or TRBD2 (5 bases each). This CDR3 contains 14 residues. The germline gives CDR1 LNHDA, CDR2 SQIVND (reference sequence). Trimming removed 6 bases from V and 5 bases from J, with 13 bases in between. This CDR3 is CASRTGTGTGELFF. CDR3 in DNA: TGTGCCAGTAGAACTGGGACGGGGACCGGGGAGCTGTTTTTT.

The V gene is TRBV4-3, the J gene TRBJ2-3; TRBD2 matches 9 bases. Germline CDR1 and CDR2: LGHNA and YSLEER. The CDR3 extends over 15 amino acids. V gave up 5 bases and J gave up 5 bases; unmatched junction bases: 8. The chain's CDR3 is CASSEGGGRGDTQYF. CDR3 DNA: TGCGCCAGCAGCGAAGGCGGCGGGAGGGGAGATACGCAGTATTTT.

V gene TRBV5-1 combines with J gene TRBJ2-3; 7 bases agree with TRBD1. With 3 bases clipped from V and 2 bases from J, the junction kept 3 bases outside the gene matches. In germline, CDR1 is SGHRS, CDR2 YFSETQ. CDR3 length: 14 residues. CDR3 amino acids: CASSSDRDTDTQYF. CDR3 DNA sequence: TGCGCCAGCAGCTCCGACAGGGACACAGATACGCAGTATTTT.

This clone occurred once. The rearrangement joins TRBV27 to TRBJ2-2; 13 bases agree with TRBD2. Trimming cost V 6 bases and J 6 bases; bases outside gene matches: 7. Germline lookup yields CDR1 MNHEY and CDR2 SMNVEV (reference sequence). This CDR3 is 16 amino acids long. The CDR3 bases are TGTGCCAGCAGATCGGGACTAGCGGGATGGGCCGGGGAGCTGTTTTTT. It is translated as CASRSGLAGWAGELFF.

This rearrangement joins TRBV28 to TRBJ1-2, with unresolved D. Trimming cost V 7 bases and J 1 base, with 13 bases left between them. CDR3 size: 14 residues. The germline V gene encodes CDR1 MDHEN and CDR2 SYDVKM. The CDR3 DNA follows: TGTGCCAGCACCCTGGAGGGCATTAACTATGGCTACACCTTC. This gives the protein CASTLEGINYGYTF.

Worth noting for this clone: One end of the junction is discordant with germline, which a read error may explain. This chain uses TRBV10-3 with TRBJ2-7, with D maybe TRBD2 (5 bases). The germline CDR1 and CDR2 sequences are ENHRY and SYGVKD. The CDR3 contains 14 residues. CDR3 bases: TGTGCCATCACTGAGGAGGCCTGGTCTGAAAAGCAGTACTTC. The encoded protein is CAITEEAWSEKQYF.

About this clone itself: The same CDR3 can be traced to other DNA sequences in this sample. The rearrangement uses TRBV2 and TRBJ2-7, with 9 bases aligning to TRBD1. This CDR3 has 14 amino acids. V lost 7 bases to trimming and J lost 3 bases; unmatched junction nucleotides: 7. CDR1 is SNHLY and CDR2 is FYNNEI in the germline V gene. The CDR3 nucleotides are TGTGCCAGCACCGGAGGGACAGGGAGCTACGAGCAGTACTTC. Residues: CASTGGTGSYEQYF.

The rearrangement uses TRBV11-2 and TRBJ2-1, with TRBD2 matching over 7 bases. The V gene's germline CDR1 is SGHAT and CDR2 FQNNGV. J was trimmed by 15 bases and V by 7 bases; bases with no gene match: 9. CDR3 size: 11 residues. CDR3 loop: CASTVGTMPFF. The CDR3 region has the DNA TGTGCCAGCACCGTCGGGACTATGCCGTTCTTC. Supplemented by reference TRBV11-2 and TRBJ2-1, the full variable domain reads EAGVAQSPRYKIIEKRQSVAFWCNPISGHATLYWYQQILGQGPKLLIQFQNNGVVDDSQLPKDRFSAERLKGVDSTLKIQPAKLEDSAVYLCASTVGTMPFFGPGTRLTVL.

About this clone itself: The same CDR3 can be traced to other DNA sequences in this sample. The chain joins TRBV6-6 to TRBJ2-7; D is undetermined. The CDR3 loop spans 12 amino acids. Germline CDR1 MNHNY, CDR2 SVGAGI (reference sequence). Trimming took 4 bases from V and 3 from J, leaving 7 bases between them. The CDR3 is CASSSQGYEQYF. CDR3 coding DNA: TGTGCCAGCAGTTCCCAAGGCTACGAGCAGTACTTC.

This chain connects TRBV10-3 to TRBJ1-2; 9 nucleotides align to TRBD1. This CDR3 contains 12 residues. The junction had 6 bases not matched to a gene; V was cut back by 10 bases and J by 6 bases. Germline lookup yields CDR1 ENHRY and CDR2 SYGVKD. The CDR3 sequence: CATQTGGDGYTF. In DNA, the CDR3 is TGTGCCACCCAGACAGGGGGGGATGGCTACACCTTC.